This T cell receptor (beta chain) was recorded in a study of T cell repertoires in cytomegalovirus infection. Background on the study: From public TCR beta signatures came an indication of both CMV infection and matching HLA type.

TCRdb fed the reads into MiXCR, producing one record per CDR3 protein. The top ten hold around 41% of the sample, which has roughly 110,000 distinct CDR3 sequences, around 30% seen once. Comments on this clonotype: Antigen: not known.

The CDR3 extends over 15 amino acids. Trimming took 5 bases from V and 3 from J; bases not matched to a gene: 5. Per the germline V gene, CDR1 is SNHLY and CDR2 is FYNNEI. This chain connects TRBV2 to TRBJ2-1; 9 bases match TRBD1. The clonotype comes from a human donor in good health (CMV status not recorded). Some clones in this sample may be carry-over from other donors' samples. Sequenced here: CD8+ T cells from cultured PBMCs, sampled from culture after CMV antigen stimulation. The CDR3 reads CASSPGQGFYNEQFF. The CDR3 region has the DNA TGTGCCAGCAGTCCGGGACAGGGCTTCTACAATGAGCAGTTCTTC. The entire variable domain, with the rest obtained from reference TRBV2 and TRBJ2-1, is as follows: EPEVTQTPSHQVTQMGQEVILRCVPISNHLYFYWYRQILGQKVEFLVSFYNNEISEKSEIFDDQFSVERPDGSNFTLKIRSTKLEDSAMYFCASSPGQGFYNEQFFGPGTRLTVL.